Below, 7 T cell receptor beta chains from the same sample are listed, as sequenced in a study of T-cell memory formation after mild COVID-19. TCRdb reprocessed the 5' RACE reads with MiXCR, giving one entry per CDR3 protein. The sample lists some 150,000 distinct CDR3 sequences, approximately 6% seen once, with roughly 1.9% in the top ten. The source material was PBMCs or a T cell subset sorted from them (not recorded which). All receptors derive from an adult woman who had mild COVID-19 (a few samples of this study predate the infection). Cell type and time point are not known.

Ten or more counts support this clonotype. The chain joins TRBV5-1 to TRBJ1-1; D is unclear. Germline V gives CDR1 SGHRS, CDR2 YFSETQ. The CDR3 is made up of 14 amino acids. Deletions cut 0 bases from V and 2 bases from J, with 8 bases between. CDR3 residues: CASSLAVENTEAFF. In DNA, the CDR3 is TGCGCCAGCAGCTTGGCGGTGGAAAACACTGAAGCTTTCTTT.

This clonotype was seen many times. This chain links TRBV11-2 with TRBJ1-1, with D perhaps matching TRBD1 (5 bases). Per germline, CDR1 SGHAT and CDR2 FQNNGV. V shed 1 base and J shed 1 base, with 10 bases lying between them. The CDR3 runs 15 residues. The CDR3 DNA reads as TGTGCCAGCAGCTTAGGTGGGGGGAGGAACACTGAAGCTTTCTTT. This translates into CASSLGGGRNTEAFF. Full variable domain (outside the CDR3, taken from reference TRBV11-2 and TRBJ1-1): EAGVAQSPRYKIIEKRQSVAFWCNPISGHATLYWYQQILGQGPKLLIQFQNNGVVDDSQLPKDRFSAERLKGVDSTLKIQPAKLEDSAVYLCASSLGGGRNTEAFFGQGTRLTVV.

The chain couples TRBV3-1 to TRBJ1-2; D unresolved. The CDR3 is made up of 13 amino acids. V lost 4 bases and J 7 bases, leaving 13 bases between the germline ends. The germline gives CDR1 LGHDT, CDR2 YNNKEL (reference sequence). The CDR3 protein is CASSLRPRGGYTF. CDR3 sequence (DNA): TGTGCCAGCAGCCTGCGGCCCCGAGGTGGCTACACCTTC.

The chain is built from TRBV4-3 and TRBJ1-5, with 9 bases aligning to TRBD1. V lost 0 bases, J lost 5 bases, and 5 bases stayed unmatched. The CDR3 runs to 16 residues. Germline assignment: CDR1 LGHNA and CDR2 YSLEER. CDR3 loop: CASSQDWGQGHQPQHF. The CDR3, as DNA: TGCGCCAGCAGCCAAGATTGGGGACAGGGACATCAGCCCCAGCATTTT.

This clonotype has only a few counts. The rearrangement uses TRBV12-3 or TRBV12-4 and TRBJ2-7, with D possibly matching TRBD2 (5 bases). This CDR3 spans 12 amino acids. V shed 6 bases and J shed 3 bases, with 9 bases lying between them. The CDR3 sequence: CASSGIHYEQYF. CDR3 coding DNA: TGTGCCAGCAGCGGGATTCACTACGAGCAGTACTTC.

There are a few counts of this clonotype. This chain links TRBV2 with TRBJ2-7; D perhaps matches TRBD1 (5 bases). The CDR3 length is 13 residues. The germline V and J ends were trimmed by 5 bases and 4 bases, with 12 bases remaining between them. Germline values: CDR1 SNHLY, CDR2 FYNNEI. CDR3 amino acids: CASSQRQLYEQYF. In DNA, the CDR3 is TGTGCCAGCAGTCAGCGACAGTTATACGAGCAGTACTTC.

At least ten counts were recorded for this clonotype. The chain has TRBV5-1 and TRBJ2-6, with 7 bases identical to TRBD1. The CDR3 is made up of 17 amino acids. Germline assignment: CDR1 SGHRS and CDR2 YFSETQ. The V gene end was trimmed by 4 bases and the J gene end by 0 bases; junction bases not matched to a gene: 7. The CDR3 DNA reads as TGCGCCAGCAGCCTCAGACAGGGTTACTCTGGGGCCAACGTCCTGACTTTC. Protein sequence: CASSLRQGYSGANVLTF.